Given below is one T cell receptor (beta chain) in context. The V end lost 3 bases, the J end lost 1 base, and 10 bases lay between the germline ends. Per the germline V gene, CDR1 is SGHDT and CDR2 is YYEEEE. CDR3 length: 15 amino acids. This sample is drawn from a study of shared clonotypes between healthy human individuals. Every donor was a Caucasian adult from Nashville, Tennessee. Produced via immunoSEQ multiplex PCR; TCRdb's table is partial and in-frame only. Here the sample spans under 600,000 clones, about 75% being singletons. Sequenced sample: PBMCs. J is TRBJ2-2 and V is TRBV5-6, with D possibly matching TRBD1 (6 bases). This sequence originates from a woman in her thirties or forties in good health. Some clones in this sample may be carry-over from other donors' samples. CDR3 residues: CASSSMDRNTGELFF. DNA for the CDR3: TGTGCCAGCAGCTCAATGGACAGGAACACCGGGGAGCTGTTTTTT.